These T cell receptor beta chains were read from a single sample in a study of blood T cell repertoires in COVID-19. Data came from immunoSEQ multiplex PCR; TCRdb stores just in-frame clones and leaves some out. Found here are around 450,000 clones, roughly 85% of them singletons; the top ten hold about 2.1%. The sequencing sample was made of PBMCs or T cells enriched from blood (not recorded which). Receptors were obtained from a woman aged 18-30 years with acute COVID-19. Both conserved end residues are part of each CDR3. The order of the fields is clone size, V gene, J gene, D gene, CDR3 DNA, CDR3 protein. The D gene is left open where the match is weak. Some rows mark clone size as missing; the rest say once, few, many or name a class of expanded clone.

>.|TRBV23-1|TRBJ2-3|TRBD2
TGCGCCAGCAGTCAAAAGTTAATAGCGGGAGTGGCAGATACGCAGTATTTT
CASSQKLIAGVADTQYF
>.|TRBV19|TRBJ1-5|.
TGTGCCAGTAGTATTCGGGGAGACTTTTATGGGAAAGTCAATCAGCCCCAGCATTTT
CASSIRGDFYGKVNQPQHF
>.|TRBV19|TRBJ1-1|.
TGTGCCAGTAGTATAAGGGGCCCCCCGAACACTGAAGCTTTCTTT
CASSIRGPPNTEAFF
>.|TRBV7-2|TRBJ2-7|TRBD1
TGTGCCAGCAGCTTAATGACGTCAGGGGGTAATACCTACGAGCAGTACTTC
CASSLMTSGGNTYEQYF
>.|TRBV7-8|TRBJ2-7|.
TGTGCCAGCAGCTCCCGCGGCGGGACAGATACCTACGAGCAGTACTTC
CASSSRGGTDTYEQYF
>.|TRBV6-2/TRBV6-3|TRBJ2-7|.
TGTGCCAGCAGTCCACGACAGGAGGTCTACGAGCAGTACTTC
CASSPRQEVYEQYF
>.|TRBV10-1|TRBJ2-1|TRBD1
TGCGCCAGCAGTGGGGGGACAGGGGGAAGGCATGAGCAGTTCTTC
CASSGGTGGRHEQFF
>.|TRBV25-1|TRBJ1-2|.
TGTGCCAGCAGTGAACCGACAGAGAACTATGGCTACACCTTC
CASSEPTENYGYTF
>.|TRBV5-4|TRBJ2-3|TRBD2
TGTGCCAGCAGCTTAGGACTAGCGGGAGGGCCTCATACGCAGTATTTT
CASSLGLAGGPHTQYF
>.|TRBV28|TRBJ1-6|.
TGTGCCAGCAGTTCCCCCGAATGGGGGGGAGGCTACAATTCACCCCTCCACTTT
CASSSPEWGGGYNSPLHF
>.|TRBV5-1|TRBJ1-2|TRBD1
TGCGCCAGCAGCTTAAAGGGGACAGGTCCCATAACTAACTATGGCTACACCTTC
CASSLKGTGPITNYGYTF
>.|TRBV28|TRBJ2-7|.
TGTGCCAGCAGTCCCCCGGGAGCGGAGTCATCCTACGAGCAGTACTTC
CASSPPGAESSYEQYF
>.|TRBV30|TRBJ2-5|.
TGTGCCTGGAGTCCACTATCCCGAGGTGGGGAGACCCAGTACTTC
CAWSPLSRGGETQYF
>.|TRBV13|TRBJ1-2|TRBD1
TGTGCCAGCAGCTTAGTGGGACAGGGAGGAGACTATGGCTACACCTTC
CASSLVGQGGDYGYTF
>.|TRBV21-1|TRBJ2-2|.
TGTGCCAGCAGCAAAGGCCGACTAGCGGGAGCGAACACCGGGGAGCTGTTTTTT
CASSKGRLAGANTGELFF
>.|TRBV24-1|TRBJ2-2|.
TGTGCCACCAGTGATGCCCGACAGCACACCGGGGAGCTGTTTTTT
CATSDARQHTGELFF
>.|TRBV27|TRBJ2-2|.
TGTGCCAGCAGTCTCCTAAACACCGGGGAGCTGTTTTTT
CASSLLNTGELFF
>.|TRBV5-1|TRBJ2-1|.
TGCGCCAGCAGCTTGAACACCTACAATGAGCAGTTCTTC
CASSLNTYNEQFF
>.|TRBV28|TRBJ2-7|TRBD2
TGTGCCAGCAGTTTGGGGACTAGCGGGTACGAGCAGTACTTC
CASSLGTSGYEQYF
>once|TRBV10-1|TRBJ2-3|TRBD2
TGCGCCAGCAGTCTTTCCGGGACTAGCAGGGATACGCAGTATTTT
CASSLSGTSRDTQYF
>many|TRBV9|TRBJ2-7|TRBD1
TGTGCCAGCAGCCCCCGGACAGGGTTGGACGAGCAGTACTTC
CASSPRTGLDEQYF
>.|TRBV7-9|TRBJ2-2|.
TGTGCCAGCAGCCAGTACACCGGGGAGCTGTTTTTT
CASSQYTGELFF
>.|TRBV5-4|TRBJ1-6|TRBD1
TGTGCCAGCAGCCGAGACCCGGGACAGGATAATTCACCCCTCCACTTT
CASSRDPGQDNSPLHF
>.|TRBV5-1|TRBJ1-2|.
TGCGCCAGCAGCATGGGGGACTCAGGGAACTATGGCTACACCTTC
CASSMGDSGNYGYTF
>.|TRBV2|TRBJ1-5|.
TGTGCCAGCAGTGAAAGGGAGTTCGGCAATCAGCCCCAGCATTTT
CASSEREFGNQPQHF
>.|TRBV6-2/TRBV6-3|TRBJ2-2|.
TGTGCCAGTAGTACGGGGTCCCTGAACACCGGGGAGCTGTTTTTT
CASSTGSLNTGELFF
>many|TRBV11-2|TRBJ2-3|TRBD2
TGTGCCAGCAGCCATATCTCGGGACTAGGCGTCTCTTTCACAGATACGCAGTATTTT
CASSHISGLGVSFTDTQYF
>.|TRBV4-1|TRBJ2-7|.
TGCGCCAGCAGCCAAGTGACCAGCGTTGTTCTCTACGAGCAGTACTTC
CASSQVTSVVLYEQYF
>.|TRBV3-1/TRBV3-2|TRBJ1-5|.
TGTGCCAGCAGCCAAGTGTCAGGGAGCAATCAGCCCCAGCATTTT
CASSQVSGSNQPQHF
>.|TRBV7-9|TRBJ1-2|.
TGTGCCAGCAGCGAGACAGGTCAAGTCAACTATGGCTACACCTTC
CASSETGQVNYGYTF
>.|TRBV5-1|TRBJ1-2|.
TGCGCCAGCAGCTTTTCCGACGACGGGAACTATGGCTACACCTTC
CASSFSDDGNYGYTF
>.|TRBV30|TRBJ2-3|.
TGTGCCTGGAGTTCTTTCACAGATACGCAGTATTTT
CAWSSFTDTQYF
>.|TRBV7-9|TRBJ2-7|TRBD2
TGTGCCAGCAGCCCGGAGGGACTAGCGGGAGTATCTTCCTCCTACGAGCAGTACTTC
CASSPEGLAGVSSSYEQYF
>.|TRBV27|TRBJ1-5|TRBD1
TGTGCCAGCAGTCCAAGCCAGGGGGCCCATCAGCCCCAGCATTTT
CASSPSQGAHQPQHF
>.|TRBV10-3|TRBJ1-6|TRBD1
TGTGCCATAGGGACAGGGGGTGGTAATTCACCCCTCCACTTT
CAIGTGGGNSPLHF